This T cell receptor (beta chain) appears in the sequencing data of a study of spatial heterogeneity in lung cancer. TCRdb recomputed calls from the 5' RACE reads with MiXCR, one row per CDR3 protein. The sample has about 39,000 distinct CDR3 sequences, approximately 3.1% seen once. The time point was: sample taken at primary tumor resection. The length of the CDR3 is 15 residues. Looked up from germline, CDR1 is SGHAT and CDR2 is FQDESV (reference sequence). The germline V and J ends were trimmed by 5 bases and 4 bases, with 14 bases remaining between them. This clonotype was observed many times. The chain recombines TRBV11-1 with TRBJ1-4, with D possibly matching TRBD1 (6 bases). The sequenced sample was normal lung tissue next to the tumor, obtained at surgery. This clonotype was sampled from a male donor with early-stage non-small cell lung cancer. This CDR3 reads CASSEGGHRNEKLFF. The CDR3, as DNA: TGTGCCAGCAGCGAAGGGGGACACCGTAATGAAAAACTGTTTTTT.